Each of the 13 T cell receptor beta chains below was sequenced from the same sample in a study of early T cells in non-severe SARS-CoV-2 infection. TCRdb used MiXCR to reprocess the 5' RACE reads, holding one entry per CDR3 protein. Seen here are 50,000 or so distinct CDR3 sequences, around 6% observed once, and the top ten hold 4.5%. Material: whole blood. The receptor source for this set is an adult who was a healthcare worker with PCR-confirmed SARS-CoV-2 infection or an uninfected control (not recorded which).

This clonotype has at least ten counts. This rearrangement joins TRBV3-1 to TRBJ2-7, with D tentatively TRBD2 (5 bases). There are 14 residues in the CDR3. Per germline, CDR1 LGHDT and CDR2 YNNKEL (reference sequence). The V end lost 7 bases, the J end lost 5 bases, and 18 bases lay between the germline ends. Here the CDR3 reads CASTRTGSTHEQYF. The CDR3 coding sequence is TGTGCCAGCACACGGACGGGGAGTACCCACGAGCAGTACTTC.

This clonotype was seen ten or more times. The rearrangement joins TRBV18 to TRBJ2-3; TRBD1 agrees at 11 bases. From germline, CDR1 is KGHSH and CDR2 LQKENI. The CDR3 has 14 residues. Trimming cost V 5 bases and J 4 bases; bases outside gene matches: 2. CDR3 DNA sequence: TGTGCCAGCTCAGCGGACAGGGGGCCAGATACGCAGTATTTT. Translation: CASSADRGPDTQYF. The variable domain in full, with the rest retrieved from reference TRBV18 and TRBJ2-3, is NAGVMQNPRHLVRRRGQEARLRCSPMKGHSHVYWYRQLPEEGLKFMVYLQKENIIDESGMPKERFSAEFPKEGPSILRIQQVVRGDSAAYFCASSADRGPDTQYFGPGTRLTVL.

This clonotype has at least ten counts. The CDR3 sequence is CASSLTSGTNEKLFF. In DNA, the CDR3 is TGTGCCAGCAGCTTAACGTCTGGAACTAATGAAAAACTGTTTTTT. The chain employs TRBV7-3 and TRBJ1-4, with D uncertain. Trimming removed 0 bases from V and 1 base from J, with 6 bases in between. Germline CDR1 is SGHTA and CDR2 is FQGTGA. The CDR3 is 15 residues long.

At least ten counts were recorded for this clonotype. The J gene is TRBJ2-2, the V gene TRBV2; 7 nucleotides align to TRBD2. The CDR3 totals 15 residues. With 5 bases clipped from V and 3 bases from J, the junction kept 6 bases outside the gene matches. Germline CDR1 and CDR2: SNHLY and FYNNEI. The CDR3 DNA reads TGTGCCAGCAGTTCCGGGACTACGTACACCGGGGAGCTGTTTTTT. This codes for CASSSGTTYTGELFF.

This clonotype was observed at least ten times. The chain combines TRBV6-1 with TRBJ2-1; 10 nucleotides match TRBD2. Trimming cost V 6 bases and J 10 bases; bases outside gene matches: 15. In germline, CDR1 is MNHNS, CDR2 SASEGT. CDR3 size: 16 residues. CDR3 residues: CASRETSGTLVGEQFF. The CDR3 coding sequence is TGTGCCAGCAGGGAAACTAGCGGGACCCTTGTCGGCGAGCAGTTCTTC.

The J gene is TRBJ2-2, the V gene TRBV7-8; 8 positions agree with TRBD2. CDR3 length equals 15 residues. The germline V gene encodes CDR1 SGHVS and CDR2 FQNEAQ. V shed 4 bases, J shed 5 bases, and the junction held 6 bases outside the gene matches. CDR3 amino acids: CASSSGTRRTGELFF. DNA for the CDR3: TGTGCCAGCAGCTCCGGGACTAGACGGACCGGGGAGCTGTTTTTT.

The table lists this clonotype with many counts. This chain joins TRBV20-1 and TRBJ1-3, with 10 nucleotides matching TRBD1. With V trimmed by 5 bases and J by 6 bases, 10 bases remained unmatched. This CDR3 is built from 15 residues. CDR1 and CDR2 from the germline V gene are DFQATT and SNEGSKA (reference sequence). The CDR3 DNA sequence: TGCAGTGCTCCCGGGACAGGGGCTCCTGAAAACACCATATATTTT. This gives the protein CSAPGTGAPENTIYF.

On this clonotype itself: Mismatch with germline at one junction end may stem from a read error. The chain combines TRBV13 with TRBJ1-5; 7 bases agree with TRBD1. The length of the CDR3 is 14 residues. The germline gives CDR1 PRHDT, CDR2 FYEKMQ (reference sequence). The CDR3, as DNA: TGTGCCAGCAGCCTAGGAGGGGGCCCTCAGCCCCAGCATTTT. This translates into CASSLGGGPQPQHF.

This clonotype was counted at least ten times. This sequence joins TRBV10-3 and TRBJ1-1; D is possibly TRBD1 (5 bases). The CDR3 is made up of 15 amino acids. CDR1 is ENHRY and CDR2 is SYGVKD in the germline V gene. With 3 bases removed from V and 1 base from J, the gap between germline ends came to 12 bases. CDR3 loop: CAISDPTQGNTEAFF. The CDR3 region has the DNA TGTGCCATCAGTGACCCGACCCAGGGGAACACTGAAGCTTTCTTT.

This clonotype was counted at least ten times. This rearrangement joins TRBV19 to TRBJ2-7, with TRBD2 matching over 9 bases. The V gene end was trimmed by 0 bases and the J gene end by 5 bases; junction bases not matched to a gene: 5. Germline lookup yields CDR1 LNHDA and CDR2 SQIVND (reference sequence). CDR3 length: 15 amino acids. CDR3 nucleotides: TGTGCCAGTAGTATAGAGGATAGCGGGAGCCACGAGCAGTACTTC. This gives the protein CASSIEDSGSHEQYF.

At least ten counts were recorded for this clonotype. The chain combines TRBV6-5 with TRBJ1-6, with 12 bases aligning to TRBD1. The germline gives CDR1 MNHEY, CDR2 SVGAGI. This CDR3 has 16 amino acids. Trimming removed 6 bases from V and 5 bases from J; junction bases left unmatched: 5. CDR3: CASRGQGALNNSPLHF. In DNA, the CDR3 is TGTGCCAGCAGGGGACAGGGGGCCCTTAATAATTCACCCCTCCACTTT.

The gene calls are TRBV28 and TRBJ2-1; 8 bases line up with TRBD2. The CDR3 spans 14 residues. CDR1 and CDR2 (germline): MDHEN, SYDVKM. V lost 9 bases to trimming and J lost 5 bases; unmatched junction nucleotides: 9. The CDR3 DNA follows: TGTGCCAGTTCCAGCGGGAGCCGTAACAATGAGCAGTTCTTC. Amino acid sequence: CASSSGSRNNEQFF.

This clonotype has ten or more counts. This sequence joins TRBV7-9 and TRBJ1-2; tentatively, D is TRBD1 (5 bases). The CDR3 is 14 amino acids. V shed 3 bases and J shed 1 base, with 9 bases lying between them. From germline, CDR1 is SEHNR and CDR2 FQNEAQ (reference sequence). The chain's CDR3 is CASSLSQGNYGYTF. CDR3 nucleotides: TGTGCCAGCAGCTTGTCGCAGGGTAACTATGGCTACACCTTC.